This TCR beta chain was documented in a study of T cell changes during pregnancy in multiple sclerosis. Trimming cost V 2 bases and J 0 bases, with 10 bases left between them. CDR3 length: 15 residues. CDR1 is SGHDN, CDR2 FVKESK, per germline. The method was immunoSEQ multiplex PCR; TCRdb's version includes in-frame clones alone and lacks a portion of them. The table shows more than 70,000 clones, with around 93% occurring only once. The chain is built from TRBV14 and TRBJ1-1; D ambiguous. The specimen was peripheral blood, collected before pregnancy. This sequence was found in a female donor with multiple sclerosis, enrolled in a pregnancy study. CDR3 nucleotide sequence: TGTGCCAGCAGCCAACGGTCGGAGATGAACACTGAAGCTTTCTTT. It encodes CASSQRSEMNTEAFF.